The 4 T cell receptor beta chains below were found in one sample sequenced in a study of blood T cell repertoires in COVID-19. Using immunoSEQ multiplex PCR, the repertoire was profiled, and TCRdb retains in-frame clones only, with some absent. The sample holds tens of thousands of clones, roughly 80% seen once. The sequencing input was peripheral blood. These receptors were taken from a man younger than 45 with COVID-19, enrolled during active disease.

The J gene is TRBJ2-3, the V gene TRBV6-1, with no clear D. The CDR3 consists of 15 residues. Between the trimmed V and J ends, which lost 2 bases and 0 bases, there was a span of 9 bases. CDR1 MNHNS and CDR2 SASEGT come from the germline V gene. The CDR3 is CASSESGPSTDTQYF. CDR3 DNA: TGTGCCAGCAGTGAATCGGGTCCGAGCACAGATACGCAGTATTTT.

V and J are TRBV7-2 and TRBJ1-6, with 9 bases identical to TRBD1. The germline CDR1 and CDR2 sequences are SGHTA and FQGNSA. The CDR3 length is 14 residues. V lost 5 bases, J lost 7 bases, and 3 bases stayed unmatched. CDR3 amino acids: CASSQGQGNSPLHF. The CDR3 bases are TGTGCCAGCAGCCAGGGACAGGGCAATTCACCCCTCCACTTT.

This clone came up many times. The chain carries TRBV4-2 and TRBJ1-1; D is ambiguous. CDR3 length equals 15 residues. Germline CDR1 is LGHNA and CDR2 is YNFKEQ. Trimming pared 0 bases from V and 1 base from J, leaving 9 bases between. The CDR3, as DNA: TGTGCCAGCAGCCAAGATTCATCCAGGAACACTGAAGCTTTCTTT. Residues: CASSQDSSRNTEAFF.

The V call is TRBV4-3, the J call TRBJ2-7; perhaps TRBD2 as D (7 bases). Trimming pared 3 bases from V and 5 bases from J, leaving 20 bases between. This CDR3 region has 16 residues. Germline values: CDR1 LGHNA, CDR2 YSLEER. CDR3 in DNA: TGCGCCAGCAGCCAGGTAGGCGGGGGCAGGGCCAACGAGCAGTACTTC. Translating it yields CASSQVGGGRANEQYF.